This T cell receptor (beta chain) originates from a study of blood T cells in healthy people across ages. Study overall: With template switching, about one barcoded beta molecule was captured per two T cells.

Whole-study findings and limits: Measured against age, TCR beta diversity per million T cells decreased in a roughly linear manner. TCR beta diversity correlated strongly with naive T cell percentage.

Primers used in a second PCR of roughly 7 to 12 cycles were a sample-barcoded 5' primer and a J-beta primer mix. MiXCR, applied by TCRdb to the 5' RACE reads, yields one record per CDR3 protein. The data hold roughly 700,000 distinct CDR3 sequences, with about 30% observed a single time. This clonotype was counted ten times or more. As yet, its antigen is unknown. Drawing of peripheral blood yielded 8.5 to 10 milliliters from each donor. This TCR came from an elderly woman in good health. Sample: blood.

CDR3 sequence: CASSQVNLVSTDTQYF. The CDR3 bases are TGCGCCAGCAGCCAAGTTAATTTGGTCAGCACAGATACGCAGTATTTT. The chain has TRBV4-1 and TRBJ2-3; D call uncertain. The germline CDR1 and CDR2 sequences are MGHRA and YSYEKL. The CDR3 runs 16 residues. With 1 base removed from V and 0 bases from J, the gap between germline ends came to 11 bases.